Listed below are T cell receptor beta chains from one sample, sequenced in a study of regulatory and conventional T cells in RAG deficiency. The assay was immunoSEQ multiplex PCR, and TCRdb's table has in-frame clones only and misses some. The sample has around 37,000 clones; around 89% are singletons. A further study also used this sample, focusing on regulatory T cells.

Source material: CD8+ T cells sorted from blood. The receptors derive from a human donor in good health. Both conserved end residues are part of each CDR3. Each record gives: V gene, CDR3 protein.

>TRBV2
CASSELGGSTDTQYF
>TRBV15
CATSRDQGLDSYEQYF
>TRBV7-9
CASSLESSGSILDEQFF
>TRBV30
CAWRKEPAEAFF
>TRBV30
CAWSVDRAYEQYF
>TRBV5-6
CASSLWDNEQFF
>TRBV9
CASSHSKSQTGNTIYF
>TRBV9
CASSVEGLGVAYNSPLHF
>TRBV7-9
CASSSTDRGRLKNEQFF
>TRBV6-1
CAGRGQSALNYGYTF
>TRBV18
CASSPGGSSNTGELFF
>TRBV27
CASSPGTGVNTDTQYF
>TRBV27
CASSAGRTYNSPLHF
>TRBV5-1
CASSDGRLLAGVTDTQYF
>TRBV27
CASSLGGSSYEQYF
>TRBV9
CASSVRASGPIDTQYF